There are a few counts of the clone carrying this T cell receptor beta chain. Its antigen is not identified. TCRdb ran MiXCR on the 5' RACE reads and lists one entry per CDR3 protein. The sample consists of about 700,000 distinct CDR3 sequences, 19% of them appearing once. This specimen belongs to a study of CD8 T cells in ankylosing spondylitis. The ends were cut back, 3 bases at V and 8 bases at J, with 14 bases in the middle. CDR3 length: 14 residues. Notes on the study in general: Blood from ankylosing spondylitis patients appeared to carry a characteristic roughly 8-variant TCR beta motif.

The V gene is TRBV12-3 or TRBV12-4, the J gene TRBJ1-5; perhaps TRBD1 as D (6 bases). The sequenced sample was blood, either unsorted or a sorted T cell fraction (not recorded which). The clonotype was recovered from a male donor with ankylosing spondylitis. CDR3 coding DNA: TGTGCCAGCAGTTTTACAGGGTCAAGGGAGCCCCAGCATTTT. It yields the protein CASSFTGSREPQHF.